Sequencing of this TCR beta chain was carried out in a study of OX40 agonist ivuxolimab in advanced cancers. A note on this clone: Its antigen is as yet unknown.

Clones were sequenced by immunoSEQ multiplex PCR, and TCRdb holds only the in-frame ones, with some missing. The sample holds about 60,000 clones, about 86% seen once. Findings and limits, study-wide: CD8+ T cells showed, on average, more clonal expansion than CD4+ cells.

Trimming shortened V by 4 bases and J by 5 bases, and 10 bases separated the two germline ends. Germline V gives CDR1 SGHRS, CDR2 YFSETQ. The CDR3 length is 12 residues. Sequenced material: CD4+ or CD8+ T cells sorted from blood, taken in a trial of the OX40 agonist ivuxolimab. The TCR comes from an adult with an advanced solid tumor such as melanoma, head and neck, liver or kidney cancer. This chain links TRBV5-1 with TRBJ2-7; D unclear. Written as DNA, the CDR3 is TGCGCCAGCAGCACCAACAAGGACGAGCAGTACTTC. It is translated as CASSTNKDEQYF. The whole variable domain, filled in from reference TRBV5-1 and TRBJ2-7, reads KAGVTQTPRYLIKTRGQQVTLSCSPISGHRSVSWYQQTPGQGLQFLFEYFSETQRNKGNFPGRFSGRQFSNSRSEMNVSTLELGDSALYLCASSTNKDEQYFGPGTRLTVT.